Listed here are 21 T cell receptor beta chains from one sample, sequenced in a study of blood T cells in healthy people across ages. A sample-barcoded 5' primer and a J-beta primer mix were used in a second PCR of roughly 6 to 11 cycles. TCRdb ran MiXCR on the 5' RACE reads and lists one entry per CDR3 protein. This table has 890,000 or so distinct CDR3 sequences, approximately 65% appearing once. The source material was blood. The receptors were gathered from a man younger than 45 in good health.

The genes are TRBV7-6 and TRBJ2-1; D not certain. The DNA matches TRBJ2-4 better at its end, which makes the J call doubtful. CDR1 is SGHVS, CDR2 FNYEAQ, per germline. This CDR3 has 12 residues. CDR3 loop: CASSLQAGIQYF. The CDR3 nucleotides are TGTGCCAGCAGCTTACAGGCTGGCATTCAGTACTTC.

The V and J genes are TRBV7-9 and TRBJ2-7; D tentatively reads TRBD1 or TRBD2 (6 bases each). The germline gives CDR1 SEHNR, CDR2 FQNEAQ (reference sequence). V gave up 3 bases and J gave up 0 bases, with 18 bases separating them. The CDR3 sequence is 17 residues long. The CDR3 spells CASSFGGRGDSSYEQYF. CDR3 bases: TGTGCCAGCAGCTTCGGGGGCAGGGGCGACAGCTCCTACGAGCAGTACTTC.

V usage is TRBV2 and J usage is TRBJ1-3; D is perhaps TRBD1 (5 bases). Looked up from germline, CDR1 is SNHLY and CDR2 is FYNNEI. This CDR3 has 15 residues. Trimming removed 6 bases from V and 0 bases from J, with 12 bases in between. This CDR3 is CASREGLNSGNTIYF. The CDR3 DNA is TGTGCCAGCAGGGAGGGACTCAACTCTGGAAACACCATATATTTT.

This clonotype was observed a few times. This sequence joins TRBV7-2 and TRBJ1-4; perhaps TRBD1 as D (5 bases). V was cut by 4 bases and J by 0 bases, with 6 bases left in between. Germline lookup yields CDR1 SGHTA and CDR2 FQGNSA. This CDR3 has 14 amino acids. CDR3 loop: CASSSGSTNEKLFF. The CDR3 coding sequence is TGTGCCAGCAGCTCAGGGTCAACTAATGAAAAACTGTTTTTT.

This clonotype showed up just a few times. V gene TRBV12-3 or TRBV12-4 combines with J gene TRBJ2-4, with D possibly being TRBD1 or TRBD2 (5 bases each). The V end lost 6 bases, the J end lost 6 bases, and 12 bases lay between the germline ends. The CDR3 totals 13 residues. CDR3 amino acids: CASRFGAGNIQYF. The CDR3 DNA follows: TGTGCCAGCAGGTTTGGGGCGGGAAACATTCAGTACTTC.

The rearrangement uses TRBV29-1 and TRBJ1-2, with D perhaps TRBD1 (5 bases). The V end was cut by 2 bases, the J end by 8 bases, with 9 bases between. CDR1 SQVTM and CDR2 ANQGSEA come from the germline V gene. The CDR3 contains 11 residues. The CDR3 loop is CSVEQGGGYTF. For the CDR3, the DNA is TGCAGCGTTGAACAGGGTGGAGGCTACACCTTC.

The CDR3 DNA reads TGTGCCAGCACTCACTCCGGGACAGGGATGGATGAGCAGTTCTTC. Residues: CASTHSGTGMDEQFF. V usage is TRBV6-5 and J usage is TRBJ2-1; 9 nucleotides agree with TRBD1. The CDR3 consists of 15 residues. V dropped 7 bases and J dropped 8; count of bases not matched to a gene: 12. In germline, CDR1 is MNHEY, CDR2 SVGAGI.

With respect to this clonotype: One end of the junction fails to match germline, which may point to a read error. DNA of the CDR3: TGTGCCAGCAGTTCAGACCTTAATGAGCGGTTCTTC. Translated: CASSSDLNERFF. The rearrangement uses TRBV6-2 or TRBV6-3 and TRBJ2-1, with D uncertain. Per germline, CDR1 MNHEY and CDR2 SVGEGT. There are 12 residues in the CDR3.

V and J are TRBV20-1 and TRBJ2-7, with 8 nucleotides matching TRBD1. Trimming at V came to 0 bases and at J to 2 bases, leaving 9 bases not matched to a gene. This CDR3 is built from 16 residues. Germline V gene lookup returns CDR1 DFQATT and CDR2 SNEGSKA (reference sequence). CDR3 sequence: CSARDRSGGFTYEQYF. The CDR3 DNA follows: TGCAGTGCTAGAGATAGATCAGGGGGCTTTACCTACGAGCAGTACTTC.

A few counts support this clonotype. This chain links TRBV5-1 with TRBJ2-3, with D possibly TRBD1 on 5 matching bases. Per the germline V gene, CDR1 is SGHRS and CDR2 is YFSETQ. The CDR3 consists of 11 residues. V was cut by 7 bases and J by 3 bases, with 6 bases left in between. The CDR3 reads CASRQTDTQYF. The DNA for the CDR3 is TGCGCCAGCCGACAGACAGATACGCAGTATTTT.

The gene calls are TRBV9 and TRBJ2-1; D is possibly TRBD2 (6 bases). Trimming pared 2 bases from V and 4 bases from J, leaving 16 bases between. CDR1 is SGDLS, CDR2 YYNGEE, per germline. The CDR3 is 16 residues long. CDR3 in DNA: TGTGCCAGCAGCGTCGGGGGAGTGGGGATATACAATGAGCAGTTCTTC. Amino acid sequence: CASSVGGVGIYNEQFF.

The rearrangement links TRBV29-1 to TRBJ2-4, with 7 bases that match TRBD2. This CDR3 is 12 amino acids long. In germline, CDR1 is SQVTM, CDR2 ANQGSEA. Germline trimming cut 8 bases from V and 7 bases from J; bases unmatched to any gene: 8. The CDR3 protein is CSFRTSTNIQYF. The CDR3 nucleotides read TGCAGCTTTAGGACTAGTACGAACATTCAGTACTTC.

V usage is TRBV27 and J usage is TRBJ2-5; D is unresolved. V was clipped by 5 bases and J by 4 bases, with 11 bases between them. Germline V gene sequence: CDR1 MNHEY, CDR2 SMNVEV (reference sequence). This CDR3 has 13 amino acids. The DNA of the CDR3 is TGTGCCAGCAGTCCCTACCCAATAGAGACCCAGTACTTC. Translation: CASSPYPIETQYF.

The rearrangement joins TRBV27 to TRBJ1-6; no clear D. Germline CDR1 reads MNHEY; CDR2 reads SMNVEV (reference sequence). The V end lost 0 bases, the J end lost 11 bases, and 11 bases lay between the germline ends. This CDR3 is built from 14 residues. The CDR3 DNA sequence: TGTGCCAGCAGTTTATCCTGGGTTTCTGCACCCCTCCACTTT. It encodes CASSLSWVSAPLHF.

In its sample, this clonotype was seen a few times. The V gene is TRBV29-1, the J gene TRBJ2-3, with TRBD1 identical over 8 bases. Looked up from germline, CDR1 is SQVTM and CDR2 is ANQGSEA. CDR3 length: 13 residues. V shed 6 bases, J shed 6 bases, and the junction held 8 bases outside the gene matches. DNA for the CDR3: TGCAGCGTGAATACAGGGGGGACGGATACGCAGTATTTT. Protein: CSVNTGGTDTQYF.

The V call is TRBV6-5, the J call TRBJ2-1; D possibly matches TRBD1 or TRBD2 (5 bases each). CDR3 length equals 14 residues. Looked up from germline, CDR1 is MNHEY and CDR2 is SVGAGI. V lost 2 bases to trimming and J lost 7 bases, with 12 bases between them. The CDR3 sequence: CASSYQGRGNEQFF. CDR3 DNA sequence: TGTGCCAGCAGTTACCAGGGTCGAGGGAATGAGCAGTTCTTC.

There are a few counts of this clonotype. The gene calls are TRBV20-1 and TRBJ1-2; D is unresolved. CDR3 length equals 13 residues. V was trimmed by 1 base and J by 4 bases, leaving 10 bases between them. Germline V CDR1 and CDR2: DFQATT, SNEGSKA (reference sequence). Here the CDR3 reads CSARVPSRYGYTF. The CDR3 coding sequence is TGCAGTGCTAGAGTTCCCTCCCGCTATGGCTACACCTTC.

The rearrangement links TRBV7-3 to TRBJ2-1; 10 nucleotides line up with TRBD1. Germline-derived CDR1 and CDR2 are SGHTA and FQGTGA. This CDR3 contains 16 residues. Trimming removed 5 bases from V and 7 bases from J; junction bases left unmatched: 11. CDR3 loop: CASSLRLGQGRNEQFF. CDR3 nucleotides: TGTGCCAGCAGCCTCCGCCTGGGACAGGGGAGGAATGAGCAGTTCTTC.

The chain's CDR3 is CASSQGQGGRKLFF. CDR3 DNA sequence: TGCGCCAGCAGCCAAGGGCAGGGTGGCAGAAAACTGTTTTTT. The J gene is TRBJ1-4, the V gene TRBV4-3; D possibly corresponds to TRBD1 (5 bases). The CDR3 extends over 14 amino acids. Germline V gene lookup returns CDR1 LGHNA and CDR2 YSLEER. Trimming left V 1 base short and J 10 bases short, with 13 bases between.

In its sample, this clonotype was seen once. The chain combines TRBV19 with TRBJ1-1; D ambiguous. Trimming took off 5 bases at V and 1 base at J, with 11 bases between the two ends. This CDR3 region has 14 residues. CDR1 LNHDA and CDR2 SQIVND come from the germline V gene (reference sequence). CDR3 loop: CASSLPLRNTEAFF. CDR3 in DNA: TGTGCCAGTAGTCTCCCACTCCGGAACACTGAAGCTTTCTTT.

This chain connects TRBV12-3 or TRBV12-4 to TRBJ2-5; no clear D. The last part of the DNA fits TRBJ2-7 better; the J call may be wrong. This CDR3 region has 12 residues. The CDR3 loop is CASSLKLYEQYF. DNA for the CDR3: TGTGCCAGCAGTTTAAAGCTTTACGAGCAGTACTTC.